This T cell receptor (beta chain) originates from a study of CD8 T cells in Susac syndrome (dated 2019 in TCRdb). Turning to the overall study: Among the sequenced Susac syndrome patients, over five had clinically active disease and fewer than ten were in clinical remission. Clonality of the CD8+ T cell repertoire was compared between about a dozen healthy donors, approximately 14 Susac syndrome patients and roughly 16 multiple sclerosis patients. At blood withdrawal, Susac syndrome patients were therapy-naive, treated with corticosteroids (with IVIg additionally given to some), or treated with IVIg alone. Whether CD8+ T cell activation and differentiation in Susac syndrome was antigen driven was tested using repertoire sequencing.

Peripheral blood CD8+ and CD4+ T cells from healthy donors, Susac syndrome patients and multiple sclerosis patients were profiled by high-throughput TCR beta sequencing. Susac syndrome patients met recently defined diagnostic criteria for definite or probable disease. Bulk CD8+ and CD4+ T cells were purified by magnetic negative isolation, while CD8+ TEMRA cells were enriched using FACS. Blood was drawn into EDTA tubes, processed within 24 hours, and PBMCs were isolated by density gradient centrifugation. PBMCs destined for TCR sequencing were cryopreserved in liquid nitrogen and later thawed in a 37 °C water bath. A purity of at least 90% was achieved for sorted or isolated CD4+, CD8+ and CD8+ TEMRA cells. Trimming costs V 3 bases and J 3 bases, and their ends lie 10 bases apart. The CDR3 has 14 amino acids, counting the end cysteine and phenylalanine. The retained sequence is limited to the CDR3, 42 bases, with the frame set at the first base. Reading the germline V gene (reference sequence) gives CDR1 MNHEY and CDR2 SMNVEV.

What the study reported, not specific to this receptor: Clonal expansion was observed in Susac syndrome CD8+ repertoires, with the highest expansion in CD8+ TEMRA cells and greater expansion in clinically active than in remitting patients. The number of individuals in the TCR sequencing and HLA analysis was acknowledged as relatively small. In the total CD8+ and CD8+ TEMRA repertoires, approximately 16 and five Susac-specific public clones, respectively, were identified.

RNA was extracted using the RNeasy kit, and about 0.5 to 1 ug of the RNA was reverse transcribed with random hexamers. The immunoSEQ multiplex PCR assay, covering 54 Vbeta and 13 Jbeta segments, was used to amplify TCR beta CDR3 regions. PCR amplification bias was corrected using a synthetic template baseline for primer optimization and computational correction. The authors processed their data as follows. Only productive sequences were kept, with reads annotated to V, D and J genes according to IMGT and analyzed in immunoSEQ Analyzer. Clonality was computed as one minus Shannon entropy normalized by log2 of the number of productive unique sequences. For each patient and control, public and private clones were evaluated within the 100 most prevalent clones. Clones were defined as Susac-specific when absent from the healthy and MS cohorts, from about a thousand published viral clones and from other ImmuneACCESS disease sequences. TCRdb handled the public reads itself, with Q25 trimming in fastp and clone calling in MiXCR, and kept productive beta chains. Rows merge per CDR3 protein into single entries with the most common DNA and genes. TCRdb's processing, not the study's, gives the V and J calls here. For this sample there are about 75,000 distinct CDR3 sequences; around 94% appear just once. The top ten constitute 0.52% of the sample.

In its sample, this clonotype was seen once. Its binding antigen is unknown. Base qualities were left out, and no much larger clone turns up one base away. A lone read is weak support. The sample was CD8+ T cells from PBMCs. This sequence originates from a human donor with Susac syndrome. Here the chain combines TRBV27 and TRBJ2-3; 6 matching bases give a weak D call of TRBD1. The CDR3 in this case is CASSFSRGTDTQYF. The DNA sequence follows: TGTGCCAGCAGTTTCAGCAGGGGAACAGATACGCAGTATTTT.